These 6 T cell receptor beta chains originate from one sample sequenced in a study of cytomegalovirus exposure and HLA in healthy donors. Vbeta (60) and Jbeta (13) primers were used in the PCR. The method was immunoSEQ multiplex PCR; TCRdb's version includes in-frame clones alone and lacks a portion of them. This sample has 210,000 or so clones, with over 60% found just once. Sequencing input: PBMCs. These receptors were obtained from a woman aged 25 to 39 in good health and CMV-seropositive.

The gene calls are TRBV6-5 and TRBJ2-7; 11 nucleotides align to TRBD2. The CDR3 runs 16 residues. Trimming at V came to 0 bases and at J to 1 base, leaving 2 bases not matched to a gene. CDR1 and CDR2 (germline): MNHEY, SVGAGI. The CDR3 region is CASSYSGTSGSYEQYF. DNA of the CDR3: TGTGCCAGCAGTTACTCAGGGACTAGCGGATCCTACGAGCAGTACTTC.

The J gene is TRBJ2-7, the V gene TRBV9, with 8 bases that match TRBD2. Germline trimming cut 4 bases from V and 0 bases from J; bases unmatched to any gene: 3. This CDR3 has 14 amino acids. The V gene's germline CDR1 is SGDLS and CDR2 YYNGEE. The CDR3 reads CASSLSGISYEQYF. As DNA, the CDR3 is TGTGCCAGCAGCCTTAGCGGGATCTCCTACGAGCAGTACTTC.

This rearrangement joins TRBV6-6 to TRBJ1-3; 7 bases match TRBD1. CDR3 length: 15 residues. Germline V gives CDR1 MNHNY, CDR2 SVGAGI (reference sequence). Trimming cost V 6 bases and J 2 bases; bases outside gene matches: 7. In DNA form, the CDR3 reads TGTGCCAGCAGCCGGTGGCAGGGGGCTGGAAACACCATATATTTT. It encodes CASSRWQGAGNTIYF.

The chain joins TRBV19 to TRBJ2-7; 7 nucleotides align to TRBD2. The CDR3 is made up of 14 amino acids. V gave up 1 base and J gave up 3 bases; unmatched junction bases: 3. The germline gives CDR1 LNHDA, CDR2 SQIVND (reference sequence). Written as DNA, the CDR3 is TGTGCCAGTAGTATAGTGGCTAGCGGCTACGAGCAGTACTTC. Translating gives CASSIVASGYEQYF.

The CDR3 reads CASSVLSGSTDTQYF. In DNA form, the CDR3 reads TGTGCCAGCAGTGTACTTAGCGGGAGTACAGATACGCAGTATTTT. V gene TRBV6-1 combines with J gene TRBJ2-3, with 9 bases that match TRBD2. With V trimmed by 4 bases and J by 3 bases, 5 bases remained unmatched. CDR3 length: 15 amino acids. Per germline, CDR1 MNHNS and CDR2 SASEGT.

The rearrangement uses TRBV2 and TRBJ1-2; 9 nucleotides align to TRBD1. Losses at the gene ends were 6 bases for V and 6 bases for J; bases not matched to a gene: 8. The CDR3 totals 14 residues. Germline CDR1 reads SNHLY; CDR2 reads FYNNEI. The CDR3 sequence is CASRGQGNLNGYTF. CDR3 bases: TGTGCCAGCAGAGGACAGGGGAACCTTAATGGCTACACCTTC.